The present T cell receptor beta chain was sequenced within a study of OX40 agonist ivuxolimab in advanced cancers. Study results and caveats: Certain nonresponders additionally had low normalized T-cell clonal expansion.

Only in-frame clones appear in the TCRdb table, and some are missing; sequencing was by immunoSEQ multiplex PCR. In the table there are some 90,000 clones, roughly 88% of which are singletons. In germline, CDR1 is KGHSH, CDR2 LQKENI. This CDR3 region has 16 residues. V dropped 5 bases and J dropped 1; count of bases not matched to a gene: 9. Notes on this clone: Its antigen is unidentified.

This receptor was identified in an adult with an advanced solid tumor such as melanoma, head and neck, liver or kidney cancer. Sequenced here: CD4+ or CD8+ T cells sorted from blood, sampled in a trial of the OX40 agonist ivuxolimab. The chain employs TRBV18 and TRBJ1-1, with 8 bases identical to TRBD1. CDR3 in amino acids: CASSSTTGTGNTEAFF. The CDR3 DNA is TGTGCCAGCTCATCGACGACCGGGACAGGGAACACTGAAGCTTTCTTT. Full variable domain (rest looked up from reference TRBV18 and TRBJ1-1): NAGVMQNPRHLVRRRGQEARLRCSPMKGHSHVYWYRQLPEEGLKFMVYLQKENIIDESGMPKERFSAEFPKEGPSILRIQQVVRGDSAAYFCASSSTTGTGNTEAFFGQGTRLTVV.